These 27 T cell receptor beta chains came from one sample sequenced in a study of blood T cell repertoires in COVID-19. Some clones are missing from TCRdb's copy, which holds only in-frame ones; the method was immunoSEQ multiplex PCR. This sample carries 150,000 to 200,000 clones, 85% to 90% of them seen once, and the ten largest clones take over 3.5%. Sequenced: peripheral blood. The receptors come from a man between 18 and 29 years old with active or convalescent COVID-19.

This chain uses TRBV24-1 with TRBJ1-2, with 11 bases lining up with TRBD1. CDR1 and CDR2 (germline): KGHDR, SFDVKD. Trimming cost V 3 bases and J 7 bases; bases outside gene matches: 3. CDR3 length: 14 amino acids. The CDR3 loop reads CATSDMGQGVGYTF. The CDR3 DNA sequence: TGTGCCACCAGTGATATGGGACAGGGGGTTGGCTACACCTTC.

The gene calls are TRBV6-2 or TRBV6-3 and TRBJ1-1, with TRBD1 matching over 11 bases. Germline trimming cut 2 bases from V and 1 base from J; bases unmatched to any gene: 9. Per germline, CDR1 MNHEY and CDR2 SVGEGT. The CDR3 consists of 18 residues. CDR3: CASSYRRPGQGENTEAFF. CDR3 coding DNA: TGTGCCAGCAGTTACCGCCGACCGGGACAGGGGGAGAACACTGAAGCTTTCTTT.

V gene TRBV19 combines with J gene TRBJ1-2, with D perhaps TRBD1 (6 bases). The germline gives CDR1 LNHDA, CDR2 SQIVND (reference sequence). The CDR3 has 13 residues. V was trimmed by 0 bases and J by 10 bases, leaving 12 bases between them. The CDR3: CASSIDKGTHYTF. CDR3 in DNA: TGTGCCAGTAGTATAGACAAAGGGACACACTACACCTTC.

In DNA form, the CDR3 reads TGTGCCAGCAGTTTATTGTCCCGGGGCACTGAAGCTTTCTTT. This codes for CASSLLSRGTEAFF. The J gene is TRBJ1-1, the V gene TRBV28; D remains ambiguous. The CDR3 totals 14 residues. The germline V gene encodes CDR1 MDHEN and CDR2 SYDVKM. Between the trimmed V and J ends, which lost 1 base and 4 bases, there was a span of 10 bases.

The chain joins TRBV7-2 to TRBJ1-4; D might be TRBD1 (5 bases). Trimming cost V 1 base and J 5 bases, with 8 bases left between them. CDR3 size: 14 residues. Germline assignment: CDR1 SGHTA and CDR2 FQGNSA. The CDR3 reads CASSLGQKNEKLFF. The CDR3 DNA is TGTGCCAGCAGCTTAGGACAGAAGAATGAAAAACTGTTTTTT. Using reference TRBV7-2 and TRBJ1-4 for the parts outside the CDR3, the full variable domain is GAGVSQSPSNKVTEKGKDVELRCDPISGHTALYWYRQSLGQGLEFLIYFQGNSAPDKSGLPSDRFSAERTGGSVSTLTIQRTQQEDSAVYLCASSLGQKNEKLFFGSGTQLSVL.

The J gene is TRBJ2-1, the V gene TRBV10-2, with D tentatively TRBD2 (5 bases). Germline-derived CDR1 and CDR2 are WSHSY and SAAADI. The V end lost 7 bases, the J end lost 0 bases, and 19 bases lay between the germline ends. This CDR3 contains 17 residues. For the CDR3, the DNA is TGCGCCAGCACCCTAAAACTAGAGTCGCCCTCCTACAATGAGCAGTTCTTC. Protein: CASTLKLESPSYNEQFF.

The chain couples TRBV9 to TRBJ1-3; possibly TRBD1 for D (5 bases). Germline CDR1 is SGDLS and CDR2 is YYNGEE. The CDR3 runs 16 residues. The germline V and J ends were trimmed by 0 bases and 0 bases, with 10 bases remaining between them. CDR3 sequence reads: CASSVEGASSGNTIYF. Here the CDR3 DNA reads TGTGCCAGCAGCGTAGAAGGGGCGAGCTCTGGAAACACCATATATTTT.

This chain uses TRBV28 with TRBJ1-4, with TRBD1 as a possible D gene (5 bases). The CDR3 contains 16 residues. Germline V gene lookup returns CDR1 MDHEN and CDR2 SYDVKM. Trimming removed 6 bases at V and 11 bases at J, with 25 bases between. CDR3 coding DNA: TGTGCCAGCAGCCAGGGAGGACCGGGGGGGAAGGGGAAACTGTTTTTT. Its translation: CASSQGGPGGKGKLFF. Supplemented by reference TRBV28 and TRBJ1-4, the full variable domain reads DVKVTQSSRYLVKRTGEKVFLECVQDMDHENMFWYRQDPGLGLRLIYFSYDVKMKEKGDIPEGYSVSREKKERFSLILESASTNQTSMYLCASSQGGPGGKGKLFFGSGTQLSVL.

The V and J genes are TRBV27 and TRBJ2-7; D possibly corresponds to TRBD1 (5 bases). Trimming took off 5 bases at V and 6 bases at J, with 20 bases between the two ends. The CDR3 has 15 residues. The germline CDR1 and CDR2 sequences are MNHEY and SMNVEV (reference sequence). The CDR3 coding sequence is TGTGCCAGCAGTCCTCATCAGGTAGGGGTCGGCGAGCAGTACTTC. Translating it yields CASSPHQVGVGEQYF.

CDR3 sequence (DNA): TGTGCCAGCAGTCGACAGGGTGGTGGAAACACCATATATTTT. This encodes CASSRQGGGNTIYF. The V call is TRBV7-9, the J call TRBJ1-3, with 7 bases identical to TRBD1. V dropped 6 bases and J dropped 3; count of bases not matched to a gene: 5. Germline V lookup: CDR1 SEHNR, CDR2 FQNEAQ (reference sequence). The length of the CDR3 is 14 residues.

The chain employs TRBV4-3 and TRBJ2-3, with TRBD2 as a possible D gene (5 bases). The CDR3 contains 15 residues. Trimming removed 1 base at V and 3 bases at J, with 11 bases between. In germline, CDR1 is LGHNA, CDR2 YSLEER. The CDR3 is CASSQGGLVTDTQYF. CDR3 sequence (DNA): TGCGCCAGCAGCCAAGGCGGGCTAGTGACAGATACGCAGTATTTT.

A single count supports this clone. This chain links TRBV10-3 with TRBJ1-2; possibly TRBD1 for D (5 bases). From germline, CDR1 is ENHRY and CDR2 SYGVKD. The ends were cut back, 6 bases at V and 2 bases at J, with 10 bases in the middle. The CDR3 has 13 amino acids. CDR3 sequence (DNA): TGTGCCATCAGCCCGGGGGGAAACTATGGCTACACCTTC. As protein: CAISPGGNYGYTF.

This chain connects TRBV4-1 to TRBJ2-5; 9 bases fit TRBD1. Germline V CDR1 and CDR2: MGHRA, YSYEKL. Trimming removed 3 bases from V and 5 bases from J; junction bases left unmatched: 1. The length of the CDR3 is 13 residues. DNA for the CDR3: TGCGCCAGCAGCCATGGGACAGGGGAGACCCAGTACTTC. Its translation: CASSHGTGETQYF.

The chain couples TRBV7-7 to TRBJ2-3, with a possible D match to TRBD1 (6 bases). The germline V and J ends were trimmed by 5 bases and 1 base, with 13 bases remaining between them. Germline V CDR1 and CDR2: SSHAT, FNYEAQ (reference sequence). The CDR3 is 15 residues long. CDR3 sequence reads: CASSPGGGGTDTQYF. The CDR3 DNA reads TGTGCCAGCAGCCCAGGTGGGGGCGGCACAGATACGCAGTATTTT.

The gene calls are TRBV24-1 and TRBJ1-2; D is ambiguous. Germline V gene data show CDR1 as KGHDR and CDR2 as SFDVKD. Trimming pared 4 bases from V and 5 bases from J, leaving 7 bases between. The CDR3 is 12 amino acids. The CDR3 nucleotides are TGTGCCACCAGTGACCCACAATATGGCTACACCTTC. Translating it yields CATSDPQYGYTF.

V gene TRBV20-1 combines with J gene TRBJ2-1; D not resolved. Germline lookup yields CDR1 DFQATT and CDR2 SNEGSKA (reference sequence). V was clipped by 3 bases and J by 3 bases, with 12 bases between them. This CDR3 is 14 amino acids long. CDR3 region: CSASSHGGYNEQFF. In DNA, the CDR3 is TGCAGTGCTAGTTCCCACGGTGGCTACAATGAGCAGTTCTTC.

The chain employs TRBV27 and TRBJ2-3; perhaps TRBD1 as D (5 bases). CDR1 and CDR2 from the germline V gene are MNHEY and SMNVEV (reference sequence). Trimming stripped 3 bases from V and 6 bases from J, with 13 bases between. CDR3 length: 14 amino acids. CDR3 residues: CASSLGRAPDTQYF. The CDR3 DNA is TGTGCCAGCAGTTTGGGCAGGGCCCCGGATACGCAGTATTTT.

This chain links TRBV5-4 with TRBJ2-2, with 9 nucleotides matching TRBD1. CDR1 and CDR2 from the germline V gene are SGHNT and YYREEE (reference sequence). Trimming removed 3 bases from V and 6 bases from J; junction bases left unmatched: 6. CDR3 length: 15 amino acids. CDR3 bases: TGTGCCAGCAGCTCGGGACAGGGAAGGGCCGGGGAGCTGTTTTTT. It yields the protein CASSSGQGRAGELFF.

The rearrangement uses TRBV28 and TRBJ2-2, with D possibly TRBD1 on 7 matching bases. V was cut by 2 bases and J by 0 bases, with 16 bases left in between. Germline assignment: CDR1 MDHEN and CDR2 SYDVKM. The CDR3 runs 18 residues. The CDR3 region is CASSLGARGATNTGELFF. CDR3 in DNA: TGTGCCAGCAGTTTAGGGGCCAGGGGGGCTACGAACACCGGGGAGCTGTTTTTT.

The J gene is TRBJ1-1, the V gene TRBV3-1 (or the pseudogene TRBV3-2); D is unresolved. Germline loops: CDR1 LGHDT, CDR2 YNNKEL (reference sequence). This CDR3 has 14 residues. V shed 2 bases and J shed 2 bases, with 9 bases lying between them. CDR3: CASSQSYGNTEAFF. The CDR3 nucleotides read TGTGCCAGCAGCCAAAGCTATGGTAACACTGAAGCTTTCTTT.

The chain joins TRBV25-1 to TRBJ2-3, with D perhaps matching TRBD1 (6 bases). The CDR3 contains 15 residues. From germline, CDR1 is MGHDK and CDR2 SYGVNS. V was cut by 7 bases and J by 4 bases, with 18 bases left in between. CDR3 protein: CASNGGSQHSDTQYF. The CDR3 nucleotides are TGTGCCAGCAATGGGGGCTCCCAACACTCAGATACGCAGTATTTT.

J is TRBJ1-6 and V is TRBV6-6; D is unresolved. The CDR3 spans 14 residues. Germline lookup yields CDR1 MNHNY and CDR2 SVGAGI (reference sequence). Trimming removed 5 bases at V and 3 bases at J, with 8 bases between. The chain's CDR3 is CASSPGIYNSPLHF. The CDR3 region has the DNA TGTGCCAGCAGTCCCGGGATCTATAATTCACCCCTCCACTTT.

The chain employs TRBV5-5 and TRBJ1-1; TRBD1 matches 7 bases. The CDR3 is 12 amino acids. CDR1 and CDR2 (germline): SGHKS, YYEKEE (reference sequence). The J segment lost 11 bases and the V segment lost 0 bases, leaving 4 bases of the junction unmatched. CDR3: CASSLGAGGAFF. The CDR3 DNA reads TGTGCCAGCAGCTTGGGGGCAGGGGGTGCTTTCTTT.

The chain combines TRBV6-6 with TRBJ2-1; the D is unclear. Per the germline V gene, CDR1 is MNHNY and CDR2 is SVGAGI (reference sequence). V lost 5 bases and J lost 0, with 17 bases in between. CDR3 length: 17 amino acids. The CDR3 nucleotides read TGTGCCAGCAGTCACCGTCAGACGGAGAGCTCCTACAATGAGCAGTTCTTC. It is translated as CASSHRQTESSYNEQFF.

This clone was detected many times. The chain links TRBV24-1 to TRBJ2-2, with D tentatively TRBD2 (5 bases). Per germline, CDR1 KGHDR and CDR2 SFDVKD. This CDR3 is 16 amino acids long. Trimming took off 3 bases at V and 0 bases at J, with 10 bases between the two ends. The CDR3 sequence is CATSDPWGANTGELFF. The CDR3 nucleotides are TGTGCCACCAGTGATCCTTGGGGAGCGAACACCGGGGAGCTGTTTTTT.

The genes are TRBV6-5 and TRBJ2-1; D possibly corresponds to TRBD1 (5 bases). The CDR3 loop spans 16 amino acids. V shed 0 bases and J shed 10 bases, with 19 bases lying between them. In germline, CDR1 is MNHEY, CDR2 SVGAGI. The CDR3 here is CASSYSRGPPLAEQFF. The CDR3 nucleotides read TGTGCCAGCAGTTACTCAAGGGGTCCCCCCCTTGCGGAGCAGTTCTTC.

This rearrangement joins TRBV5-1 to TRBJ1-1; D gene uncertain. The germline V gene encodes CDR1 SGHRS and CDR2 YFSETQ. V was shortened by 1 base and J by 1 base, with 8 bases between the two germline ends. The CDR3 length is 14 residues. CDR3 protein: CASSLLHGNTEAFF. Written as DNA, the CDR3 is TGCGCCAGCAGCTTGTTGCACGGGAACACTGAAGCTTTCTTT.